This record concerns one T cell receptor (beta chain) sequence. Its specificity is not known. Trimming removed 6 bases from V and 7 bases from J, with 18 bases in between. There are 15 residues in the CDR3. The germline V gene encodes CDR1 SGHTA and CDR2 FQGNSA. This sample stems from a study of cytomegalovirus exposure and HLA in healthy donors. About the study: The early release's HLA-typed donors yielded 78 million or so unique TCRs.

The PCR had 60 Vbeta and 13 Jbeta primers. The repertoire was sequenced with immunoSEQ multiplex PCR; TCRdb's copy has only in-frame clones and lacks some. The repertoire consists of about 140,000 clones, with over 75% occurring once and the leading ten covering approximately 2.5%. Whole-study findings and limits: The classifier reportedly diagnosed cytomegalovirus status with high specificity and sensitivity.

The TCR comes from a man aged 50 to 59 in good health and CMV-seronegative. This sequence joins TRBV7-2 and TRBJ1-4, with D possibly being TRBD1 (6 bases). Sequenced sample: PBMCs. The CDR3 DNA follows: TGTGCCAGCAGTCATTGGGCAGGGGTTCGTGAAAAACTGTTTTTT. As protein: CASSHWAGVREKLFF.